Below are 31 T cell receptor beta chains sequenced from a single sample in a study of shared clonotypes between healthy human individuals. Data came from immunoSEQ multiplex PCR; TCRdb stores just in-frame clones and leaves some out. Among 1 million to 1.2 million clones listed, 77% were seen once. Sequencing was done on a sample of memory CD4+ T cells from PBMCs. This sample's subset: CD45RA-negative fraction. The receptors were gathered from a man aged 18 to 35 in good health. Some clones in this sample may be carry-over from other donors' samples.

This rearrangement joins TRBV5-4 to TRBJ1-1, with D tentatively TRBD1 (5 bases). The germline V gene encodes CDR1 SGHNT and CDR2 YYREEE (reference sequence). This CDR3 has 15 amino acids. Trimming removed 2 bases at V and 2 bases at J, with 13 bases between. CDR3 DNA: TGTGCCAGCAGCTTCCCGGATCAGGGAAACACTGAAGCTTTCTTT. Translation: CASSFPDQGNTEAFF.

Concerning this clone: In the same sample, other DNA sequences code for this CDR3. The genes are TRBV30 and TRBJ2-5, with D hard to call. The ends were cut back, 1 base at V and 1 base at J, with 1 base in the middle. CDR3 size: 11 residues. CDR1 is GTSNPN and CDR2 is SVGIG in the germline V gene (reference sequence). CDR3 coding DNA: TGTGCCTGGAGTGGCCAAGAGACCCAGTACTTC. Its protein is CAWSGQETQYF.

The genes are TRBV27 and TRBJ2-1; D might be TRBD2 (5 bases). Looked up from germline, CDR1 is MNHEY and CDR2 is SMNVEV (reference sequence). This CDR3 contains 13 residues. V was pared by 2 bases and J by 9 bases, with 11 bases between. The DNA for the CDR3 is TGTGCCAGCAGTTTAAAAAGAGGAGGTGAGCAGTTCTTC. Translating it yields CASSLKRGGEQFF.

CDR3 sequence (DNA): TGTGCCAGCAGTTTAAGCGTGGCCTACAATGAGCAGTTCTTC. It encodes CASSLSVAYNEQFF. The rearrangement uses TRBV28 and TRBJ2-1; D unresolved. V lost 2 bases and J 2 bases, leaving 7 bases between the germline ends. This CDR3 has 14 amino acids. In germline, CDR1 is MDHEN, CDR2 SYDVKM.

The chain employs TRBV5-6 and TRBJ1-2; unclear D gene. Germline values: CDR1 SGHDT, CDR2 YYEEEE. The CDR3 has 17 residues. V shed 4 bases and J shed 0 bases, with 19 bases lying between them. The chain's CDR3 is CASSRVAKPGPNYGYTF. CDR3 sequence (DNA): TGTGCCAGCAGCCGCGTAGCGAAACCGGGCCCTAACTATGGCTACACCTTC.

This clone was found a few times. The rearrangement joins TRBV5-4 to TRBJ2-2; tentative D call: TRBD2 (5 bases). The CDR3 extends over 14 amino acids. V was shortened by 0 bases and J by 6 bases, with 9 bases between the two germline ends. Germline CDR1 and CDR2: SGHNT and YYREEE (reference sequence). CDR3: CASSLGSGSGELFF. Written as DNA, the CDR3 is TGTGCCAGCAGCTTGGGGTCGGGGTCCGGGGAGCTGTTTTTT.

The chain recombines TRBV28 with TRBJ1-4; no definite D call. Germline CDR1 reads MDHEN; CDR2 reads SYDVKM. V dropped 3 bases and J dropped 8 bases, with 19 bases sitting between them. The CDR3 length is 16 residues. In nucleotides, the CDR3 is TGTGCCAGCAGTTTCCTACTCCCCGGGATCGGGGAAAAACTGTTTTTT. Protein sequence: CASSFLLPGIGEKLFF.

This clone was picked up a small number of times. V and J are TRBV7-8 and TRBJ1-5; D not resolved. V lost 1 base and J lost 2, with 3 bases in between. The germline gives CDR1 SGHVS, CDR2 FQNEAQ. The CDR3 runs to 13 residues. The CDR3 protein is CASSLDRNQPQHF. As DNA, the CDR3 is TGTGCCAGCAGCTTAGATCGCAATCAGCCCCAGCATTTT.

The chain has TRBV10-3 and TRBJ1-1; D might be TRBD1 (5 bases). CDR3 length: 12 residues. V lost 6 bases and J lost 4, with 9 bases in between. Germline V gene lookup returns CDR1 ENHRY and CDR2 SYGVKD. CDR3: CAIRTGGTEAFF. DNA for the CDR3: TGTGCCATCAGGACCGGGGGCACTGAAGCTTTCTTT.

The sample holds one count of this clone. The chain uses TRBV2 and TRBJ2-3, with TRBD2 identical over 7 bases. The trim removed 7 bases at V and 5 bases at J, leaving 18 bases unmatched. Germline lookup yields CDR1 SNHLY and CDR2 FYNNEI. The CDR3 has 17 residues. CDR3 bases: TGTGCCAGCATGCCCATGCTGGGGGAGGGAACAAAAGATACGCAGTATTTT. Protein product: CASMPMLGEGTKDTQYF. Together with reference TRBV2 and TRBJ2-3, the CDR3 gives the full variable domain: EPEVTQTPSHQVTQMGQEVILRCVPISNHLYFYWYRQILGQKVEFLVSFYNNEISEKSEIFDDQFSVERPDGSNFTLKIRSTKLEDSAMYFCASMPMLGEGTKDTQYFGPGTRLTVL.

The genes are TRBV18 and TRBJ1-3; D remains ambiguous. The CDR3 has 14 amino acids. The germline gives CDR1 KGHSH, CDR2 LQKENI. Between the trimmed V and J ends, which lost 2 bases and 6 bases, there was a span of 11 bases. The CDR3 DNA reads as TGTGCCAGCTCACCAATGGGCGCGTCAAACACCATATATTTT. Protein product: CASSPMGASNTIYF.

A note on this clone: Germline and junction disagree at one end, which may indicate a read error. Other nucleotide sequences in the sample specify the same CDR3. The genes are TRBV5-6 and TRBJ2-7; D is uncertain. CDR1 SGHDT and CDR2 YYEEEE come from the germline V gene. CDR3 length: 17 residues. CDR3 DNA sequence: TGTGCCAGCAGCTTTTTGGAAAGTCTGTTTGGCTCCTACGAGCAGTACTTT. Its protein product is CASSFLESLFGSYEQYF.

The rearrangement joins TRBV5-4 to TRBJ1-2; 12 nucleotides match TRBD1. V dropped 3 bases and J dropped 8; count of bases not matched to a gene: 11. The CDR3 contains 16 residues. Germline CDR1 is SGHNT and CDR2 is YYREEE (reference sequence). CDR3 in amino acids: CASSSPGTGGLGGYTF. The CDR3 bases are TGTGCCAGCAGCTCGCCCGGGACAGGGGGCCTAGGAGGCTACACCTTC.

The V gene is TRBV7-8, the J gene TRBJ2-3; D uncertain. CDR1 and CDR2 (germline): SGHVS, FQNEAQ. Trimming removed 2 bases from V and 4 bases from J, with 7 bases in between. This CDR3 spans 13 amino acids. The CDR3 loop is CASSLLRSDTQYF. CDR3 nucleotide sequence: TGTGCCAGCAGCTTACTAAGGTCAGATACGCAGTATTTT.

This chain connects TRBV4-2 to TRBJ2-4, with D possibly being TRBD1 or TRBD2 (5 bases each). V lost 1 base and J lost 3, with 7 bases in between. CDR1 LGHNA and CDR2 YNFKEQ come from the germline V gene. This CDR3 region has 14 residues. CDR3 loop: CASSQVGDKNIQYF. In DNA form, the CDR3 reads TGTGCCAGCAGCCAAGTGGGGGACAAAAACATTCAGTACTTC.

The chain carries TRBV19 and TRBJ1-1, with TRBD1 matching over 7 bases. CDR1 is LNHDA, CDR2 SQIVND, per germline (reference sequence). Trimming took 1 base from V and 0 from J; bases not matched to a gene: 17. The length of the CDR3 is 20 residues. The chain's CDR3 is CASSIAGTALERLMNTEAFF. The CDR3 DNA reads TGTGCCAGTAGTATAGCCGGGACAGCCCTTGAACGGCTAATGAACACTGAAGCTTTCTTT.

CDR3 loop: CASSPPYYEQYF. For the CDR3, the DNA is TGTGCCAGCAGCCCGCCCTATTACGAGCAGTACTTC. The chain carries TRBV5-8 and TRBJ2-7; D call uncertain. The CDR3 is made up of 12 amino acids. Germline V lookup: CDR1 SGHTS, CDR2 YDEGEE. V dropped 4 bases and J dropped 4 bases, with 9 bases sitting between them.

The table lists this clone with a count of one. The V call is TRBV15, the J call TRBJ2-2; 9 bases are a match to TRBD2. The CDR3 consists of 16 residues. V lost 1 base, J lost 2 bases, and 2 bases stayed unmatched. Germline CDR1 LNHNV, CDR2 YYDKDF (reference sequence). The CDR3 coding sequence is TGTGCCACCAGCAGAGGGCTAGCGGGAAACACCGGGGAGCTGTTTTTT. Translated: CATSRGLAGNTGELFF.

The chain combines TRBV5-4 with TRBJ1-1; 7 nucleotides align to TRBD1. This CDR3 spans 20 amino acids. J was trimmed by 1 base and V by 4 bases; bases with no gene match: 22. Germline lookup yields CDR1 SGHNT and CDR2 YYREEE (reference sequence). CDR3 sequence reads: CASSRGASQGRGWRNTEAFF. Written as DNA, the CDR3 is TGTGCCAGCAGCCGGGGAGCGTCACAGGGGCGCGGATGGAGGAACACTGAAGCTTTCTTT.

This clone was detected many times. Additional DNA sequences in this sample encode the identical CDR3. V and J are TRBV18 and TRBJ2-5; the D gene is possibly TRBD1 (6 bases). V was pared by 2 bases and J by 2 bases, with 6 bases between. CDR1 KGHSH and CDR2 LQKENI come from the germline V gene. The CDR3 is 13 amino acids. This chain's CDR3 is CASSPGQQETQYF. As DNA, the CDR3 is TGTGCCAGCTCACCAGGACAGCAAGAGACCCAGTACTTC. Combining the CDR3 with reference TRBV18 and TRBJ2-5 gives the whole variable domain NAGVMQNPRHLVRRRGQEARLRCSPMKGHSHVYWYRQLPEEGLKFMVYLQKENIIDESGMPKERFSAEFPKEGPSILRIQQVVRGDSAAYFCASSPGQQETQYFGPGTRLLVL.

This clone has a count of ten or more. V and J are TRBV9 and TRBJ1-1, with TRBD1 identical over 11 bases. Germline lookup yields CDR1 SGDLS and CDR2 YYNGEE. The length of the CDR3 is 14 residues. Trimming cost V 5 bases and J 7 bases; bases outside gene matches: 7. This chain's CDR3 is CASRGWGQGDEAFF. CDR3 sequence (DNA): TGTGCCAGCAGAGGATGGGGACAGGGGGATGAAGCTTTCTTT.

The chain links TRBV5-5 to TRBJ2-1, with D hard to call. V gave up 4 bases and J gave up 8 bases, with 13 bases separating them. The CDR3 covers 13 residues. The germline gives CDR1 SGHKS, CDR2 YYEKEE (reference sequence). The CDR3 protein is CASSRPPAHEQFF. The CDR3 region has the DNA TGTGCCAGCAGCCGACCCCCCGCCCATGAGCAGTTCTTC.

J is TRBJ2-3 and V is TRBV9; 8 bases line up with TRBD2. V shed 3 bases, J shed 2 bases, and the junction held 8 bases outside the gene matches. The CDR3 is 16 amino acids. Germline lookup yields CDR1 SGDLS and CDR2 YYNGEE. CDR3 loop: CASSAGAAGATDTQYF. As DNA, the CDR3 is TGTGCCAGCAGCGCAGGCGCAGCGGGGGCCACAGATACGCAGTATTTT. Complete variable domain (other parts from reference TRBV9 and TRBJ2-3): DSGVTQTPKHLITATGQRVTLRCSPRSGDLSVYWYQQSLDQGLQFLIQYYNGEERAKGNILERFSAQQFPDLHSELNLSSLELGDSALYFCASSAGAAGATDTQYFGPGTRLTVL.

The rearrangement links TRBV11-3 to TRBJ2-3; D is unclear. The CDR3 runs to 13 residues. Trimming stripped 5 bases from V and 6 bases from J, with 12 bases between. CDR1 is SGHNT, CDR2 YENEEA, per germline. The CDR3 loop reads CASSALNADTQYF. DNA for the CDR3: TGTGCCAGCAGCGCCCTCAACGCCGATACGCAGTATTTT.

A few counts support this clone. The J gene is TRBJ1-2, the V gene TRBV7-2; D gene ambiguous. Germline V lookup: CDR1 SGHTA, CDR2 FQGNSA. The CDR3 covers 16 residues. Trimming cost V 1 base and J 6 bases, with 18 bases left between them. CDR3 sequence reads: CASSLGVWAGTNGYTF. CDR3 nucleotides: TGTGCCAGCAGCTTAGGTGTATGGGCAGGAACTAATGGCTACACCTTC.

CDR3 DNA: TGTGCCAGTAGCAGACAGGTTTTTACGGATCAGCCCCAGCATTTT. This translates into CASSRQVFTDQPQHF. The chain combines TRBV19 with TRBJ1-5, with D possibly being TRBD1 (6 bases). The germline gives CDR1 LNHDA, CDR2 SQIVND (reference sequence). Trimming cost V 6 bases and J 5 bases, with 17 bases left between them. The CDR3 runs 15 residues.

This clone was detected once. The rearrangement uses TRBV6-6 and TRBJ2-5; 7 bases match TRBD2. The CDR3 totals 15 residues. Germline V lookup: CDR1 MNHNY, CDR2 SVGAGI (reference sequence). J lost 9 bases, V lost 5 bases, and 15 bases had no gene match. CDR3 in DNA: TGTGCCAGCAGTCCCGTGGCTAGCGGAGCGGGACCCCAGTACTTC. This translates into CASSPVASGAGPQYF.

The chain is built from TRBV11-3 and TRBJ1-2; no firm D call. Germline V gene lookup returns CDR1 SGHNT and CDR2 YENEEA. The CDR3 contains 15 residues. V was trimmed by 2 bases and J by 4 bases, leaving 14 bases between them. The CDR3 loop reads CASSLNYGGVYGYTF. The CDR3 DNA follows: TGTGCCAGCAGCTTAAATTACGGCGGGGTCTATGGCTACACCTTC.

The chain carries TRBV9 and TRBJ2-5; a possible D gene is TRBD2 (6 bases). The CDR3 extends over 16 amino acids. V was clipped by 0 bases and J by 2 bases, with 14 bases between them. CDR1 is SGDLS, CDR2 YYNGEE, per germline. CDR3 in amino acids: CASSVGPTSTQETQYF. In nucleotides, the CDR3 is TGTGCCAGCAGCGTAGGGCCTACTAGCACTCAAGAGACCCAGTACTTC.

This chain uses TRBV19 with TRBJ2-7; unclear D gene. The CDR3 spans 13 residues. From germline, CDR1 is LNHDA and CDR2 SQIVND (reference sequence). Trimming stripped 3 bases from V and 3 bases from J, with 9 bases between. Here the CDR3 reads CASSMTVNYEQYF. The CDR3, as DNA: TGTGCCAGTAGTATGACGGTGAACTACGAGCAGTACTTC.

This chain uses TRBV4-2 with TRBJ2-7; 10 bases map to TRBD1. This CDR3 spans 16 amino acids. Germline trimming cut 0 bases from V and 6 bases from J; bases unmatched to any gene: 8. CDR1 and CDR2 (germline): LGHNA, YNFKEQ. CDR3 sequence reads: CASSQDPGQGGLEQYF. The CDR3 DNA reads TGTGCCAGCAGCCAAGATCCCGGACAGGGGGGGCTCGAGCAGTACTTC.